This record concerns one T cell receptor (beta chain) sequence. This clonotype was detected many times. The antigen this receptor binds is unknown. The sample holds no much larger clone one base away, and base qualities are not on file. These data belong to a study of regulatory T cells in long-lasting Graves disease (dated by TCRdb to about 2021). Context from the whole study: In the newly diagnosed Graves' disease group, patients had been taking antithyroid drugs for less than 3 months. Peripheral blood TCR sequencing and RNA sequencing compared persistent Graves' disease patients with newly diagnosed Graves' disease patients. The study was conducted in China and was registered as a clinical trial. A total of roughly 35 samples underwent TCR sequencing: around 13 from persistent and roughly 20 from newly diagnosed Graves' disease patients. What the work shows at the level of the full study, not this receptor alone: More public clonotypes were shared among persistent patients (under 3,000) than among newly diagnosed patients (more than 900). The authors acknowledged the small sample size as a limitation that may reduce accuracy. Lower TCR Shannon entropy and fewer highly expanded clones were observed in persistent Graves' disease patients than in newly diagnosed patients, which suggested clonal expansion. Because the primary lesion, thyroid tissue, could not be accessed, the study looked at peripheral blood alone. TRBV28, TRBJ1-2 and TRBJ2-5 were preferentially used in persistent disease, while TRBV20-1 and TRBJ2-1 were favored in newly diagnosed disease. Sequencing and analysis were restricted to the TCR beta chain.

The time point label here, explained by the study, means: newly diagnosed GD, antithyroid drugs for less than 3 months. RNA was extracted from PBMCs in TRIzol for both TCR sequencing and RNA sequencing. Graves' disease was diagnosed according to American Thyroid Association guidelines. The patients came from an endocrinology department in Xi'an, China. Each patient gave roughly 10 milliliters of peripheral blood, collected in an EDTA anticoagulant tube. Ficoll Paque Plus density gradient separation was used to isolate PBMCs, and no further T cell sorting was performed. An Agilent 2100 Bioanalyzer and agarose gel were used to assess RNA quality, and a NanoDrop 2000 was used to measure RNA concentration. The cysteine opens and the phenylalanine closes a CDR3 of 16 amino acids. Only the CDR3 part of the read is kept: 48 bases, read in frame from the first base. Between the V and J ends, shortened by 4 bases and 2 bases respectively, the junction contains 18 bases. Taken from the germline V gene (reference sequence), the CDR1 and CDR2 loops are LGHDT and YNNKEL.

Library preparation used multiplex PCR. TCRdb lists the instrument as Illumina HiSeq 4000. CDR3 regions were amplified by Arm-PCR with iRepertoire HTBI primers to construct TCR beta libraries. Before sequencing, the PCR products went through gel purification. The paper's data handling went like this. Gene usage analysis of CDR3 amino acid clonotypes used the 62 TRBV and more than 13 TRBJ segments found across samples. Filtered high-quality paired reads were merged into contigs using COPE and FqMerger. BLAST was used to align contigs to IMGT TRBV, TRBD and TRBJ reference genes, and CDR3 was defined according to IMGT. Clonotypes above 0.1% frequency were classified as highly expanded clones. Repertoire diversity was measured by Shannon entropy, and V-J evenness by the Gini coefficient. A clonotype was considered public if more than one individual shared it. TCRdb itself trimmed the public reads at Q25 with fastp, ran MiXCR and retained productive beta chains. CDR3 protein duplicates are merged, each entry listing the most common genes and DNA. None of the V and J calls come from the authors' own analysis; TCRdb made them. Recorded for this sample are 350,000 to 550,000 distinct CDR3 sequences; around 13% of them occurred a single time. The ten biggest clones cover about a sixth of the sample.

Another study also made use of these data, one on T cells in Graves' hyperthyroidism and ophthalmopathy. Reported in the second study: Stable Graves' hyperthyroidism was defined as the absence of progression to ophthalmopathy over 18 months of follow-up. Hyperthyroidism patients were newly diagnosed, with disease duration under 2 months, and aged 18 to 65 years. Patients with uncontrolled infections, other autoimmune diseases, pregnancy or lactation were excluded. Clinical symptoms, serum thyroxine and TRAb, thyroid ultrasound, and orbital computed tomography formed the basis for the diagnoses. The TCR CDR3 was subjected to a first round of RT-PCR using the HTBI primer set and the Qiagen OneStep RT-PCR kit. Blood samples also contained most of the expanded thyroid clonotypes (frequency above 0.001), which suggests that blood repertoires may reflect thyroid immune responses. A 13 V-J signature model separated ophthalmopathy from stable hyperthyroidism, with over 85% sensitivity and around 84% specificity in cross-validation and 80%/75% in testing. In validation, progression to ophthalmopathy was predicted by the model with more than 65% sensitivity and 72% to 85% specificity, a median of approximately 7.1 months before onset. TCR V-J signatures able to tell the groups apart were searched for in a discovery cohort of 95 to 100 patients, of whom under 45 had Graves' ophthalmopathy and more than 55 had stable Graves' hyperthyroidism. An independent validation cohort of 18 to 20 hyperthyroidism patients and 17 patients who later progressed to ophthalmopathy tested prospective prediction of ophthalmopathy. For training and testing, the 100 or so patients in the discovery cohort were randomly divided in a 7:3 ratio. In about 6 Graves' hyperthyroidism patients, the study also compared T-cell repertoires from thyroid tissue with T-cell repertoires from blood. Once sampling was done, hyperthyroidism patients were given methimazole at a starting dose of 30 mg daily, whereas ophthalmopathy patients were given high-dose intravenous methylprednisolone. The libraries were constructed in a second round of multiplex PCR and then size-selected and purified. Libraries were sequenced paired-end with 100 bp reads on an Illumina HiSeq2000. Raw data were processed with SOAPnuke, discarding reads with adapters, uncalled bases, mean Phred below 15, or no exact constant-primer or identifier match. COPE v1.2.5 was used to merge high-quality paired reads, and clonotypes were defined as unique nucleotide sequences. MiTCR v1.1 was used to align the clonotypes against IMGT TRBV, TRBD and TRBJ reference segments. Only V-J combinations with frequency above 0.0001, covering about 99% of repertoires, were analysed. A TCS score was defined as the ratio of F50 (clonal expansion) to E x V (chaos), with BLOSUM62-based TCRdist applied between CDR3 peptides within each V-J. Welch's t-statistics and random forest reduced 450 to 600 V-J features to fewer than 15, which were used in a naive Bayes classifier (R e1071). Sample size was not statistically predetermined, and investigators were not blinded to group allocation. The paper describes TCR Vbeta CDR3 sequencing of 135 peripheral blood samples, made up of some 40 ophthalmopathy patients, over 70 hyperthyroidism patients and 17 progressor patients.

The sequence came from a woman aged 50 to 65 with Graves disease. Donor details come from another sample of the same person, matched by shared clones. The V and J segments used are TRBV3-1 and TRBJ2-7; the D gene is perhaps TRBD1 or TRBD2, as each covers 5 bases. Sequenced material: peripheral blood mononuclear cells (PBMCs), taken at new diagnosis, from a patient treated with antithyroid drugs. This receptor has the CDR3 CASSRGSARVTYEQYF. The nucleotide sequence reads TGTGCCAGCAGCCGGGGGTCAGCGCGGGTCACCTACGAGCAGTACTTC.